This is a list of T cell receptor beta chains from one sample in a study. MiXCR was run by TCRdb on the RT-PCR reads, yielding one entry per CDR3 protein. The table includes about 680,000 distinct CDR3 sequences, about 14% detected once. The sequencing input was memory CD4+ T cells from blood. Receptors were obtained from a female donor in good health, serving as a healthy control. The CDR3 runs from the conserved cysteine through the conserved F or W. Each record gives: CDR3 protein, CDR3 DNA, J gene, clone size, D gene, V gene. A D gene is named only where the DNA matches it firmly. Rows may omit the clone size; those that give it use once, few, many or a size class.

CDR3aa: CASSLGATSGAGELFF
CDR3nt: TGTGCCAGCAGCTTAGGGGCGACTAGCGGCGCCGGGGAGCTGTTTTTT
j_gene: TRBJ2-2
abundance: -
d_gene: TRBD2
v_gene: TRBV11-2

CDR3aa: CSASTGTHRPEAFF
CDR3nt: TGCAGTGCTTCCACCGGGACCCACAGGCCTGAAGCTTTCTTT
j_gene: TRBJ1-1
abundance: -
d_gene: -
v_gene: TRBV20-1

CDR3aa: CSATSGSWNEQFF
CDR3nt: TGCAGCGCAACTAGCGGGAGTTGGAATGAGCAGTTCTTC
j_gene: TRBJ2-1
abundance: many
d_gene: TRBD2
v_gene: TRBV29-1

CDR3aa: CAWGQGWNEQYF
CDR3nt: TGTGCCTGGGGACAGGGTTGGAACGAGCAGTACTTC
j_gene: TRBJ2-7
abundance: -
d_gene: TRBD1
v_gene: TRBV30

CDR3aa: CTSSRPGLPYEQYF
CDR3nt: TGCACCAGCAGTCGACCGGGACTACCCTACGAGCAGTACTTC
j_gene: TRBJ2-7
abundance: -
d_gene: -
v_gene: TRBV1

CDR3aa: CASSEGVLSGRVGYSGYNEQFF
CDR3nt: TGTGCCAGCAGCGAGGGGGTTTTGAGCGGGAGGGTAGGCTATTCGGGCTACAATGAGCAGTTCTTC
j_gene: TRBJ2-1
abundance: -
d_gene: TRBD2
v_gene: TRBV9

CDR3aa: CASSVADSYEQYF
CDR3nt: TGTGCCAGCAGTGTGGCTGACTCCTACGAGCAGTACTTC
j_gene: TRBJ2-7
abundance: -
d_gene: -
v_gene: TRBV2

CDR3aa: CASTSGRAGYTF
CDR3nt: TGTGCCAGCACTTCTGGGAGGGCAGGCTACACCTTC
j_gene: TRBJ1-2
abundance: -
d_gene: -
v_gene: TRBV6-1

CDR3aa: CASSFRGQGQFF
CDR3nt: TGTGCCAGCAGCTTTAGAGGGCAGGGGCAGTTCTTC
j_gene: TRBJ2-1
abundance: many
d_gene: -
v_gene: TRBV7-2

CDR3aa: CSATFTGGNTIYF
CDR3nt: TGCAGTGCTACTTTCACAGGGGGAAACACCATATATTTT
j_gene: TRBJ1-3
abundance: -
d_gene: -
v_gene: TRBV20-1

CDR3aa: CATGGLNTEAFF
CDR3nt: TGTGCCACGGGGGGCCTGAACACTGAAGCTTTCTTT
j_gene: TRBJ1-1
abundance: many
d_gene: -
v_gene: TRBV28

CDR3aa: CASTNVNSGQPQHF
CDR3nt: TGTGCCAGCACCAATGTCAATTCGGGTCAGCCCCAGCATTTT
j_gene: TRBJ1-5
abundance: -
d_gene: -
v_gene: TRBV6-2/TRBV6-3

CDR3aa: CAWTTGRSNTEAFF
CDR3nt: TGTGCCTGGACAACCGGACGGTCGAACACTGAAGCTTTCTTT
j_gene: TRBJ1-1
abundance: -
d_gene: -
v_gene: TRBV30

CDR3aa: CASSLIGGESTDTQYF
CDR3nt: TGTGCCAGCAGCTTAATAGGGGGGGAGAGCACAGATACGCAGTATTTT
j_gene: TRBJ2-3
abundance: few
d_gene: -
v_gene: TRBV7-6

CDR3aa: CASSQTGGVREQYF
CDR3nt: TGTGCCAGCAGCCAGACAGGGGGTGTGCGAGAGCAGTACTTC
j_gene: TRBJ2-7
abundance: few
d_gene: TRBD1
v_gene: TRBV6-6

CDR3aa: CASSPQVHNEQFF
CDR3nt: TGTGCCAGCAGCCCCCAGGTTCACAATGAGCAGTTCTTC
j_gene: TRBJ2-1
abundance: many
d_gene: -
v_gene: TRBV7-2

CDR3aa: CASSLGRGRGRTEAFF
CDR3nt: TGTGCCAGCAGTTTAGGGAGGGGCAGGGGGCGAACTGAAGCTTTCTTT
j_gene: TRBJ1-1
abundance: -
d_gene: TRBD1
v_gene: TRBV28

CDR3aa: CAIGVSNYGYTF
CDR3nt: TGTGCCATCGGTGTCTCAAACTATGGCTACACCTTC
j_gene: TRBJ1-2
abundance: -
d_gene: -
v_gene: TRBV10-3

CDR3aa: CASSSPNTDTQYF
CDR3nt: TGTGCCAGCAGCTCGCCCAACACAGATACGCAGTATTTT
j_gene: TRBJ2-3
abundance: many
d_gene: -
v_gene: TRBV7-2

CDR3aa: CASSPWDGNEAFF
CDR3nt: TGTGCCAGCAGTCCCTGGGACGGCAATGAAGCTTTCTTT
j_gene: TRBJ1-1
abundance: many
d_gene: -
v_gene: TRBV12-3/TRBV12-4

CDR3aa: CASSYRFHRQGAGNTIYF
CDR3nt: TGTGCCAGCAGTTACCGATTTCATAGACAGGGTGCTGGAAACACCATATATTTT
j_gene: TRBJ1-3
abundance: -
d_gene: TRBD1
v_gene: TRBV6-6

CDR3aa: CASSLGQNNNEQFF
CDR3nt: TGTGCCAGCAGCTTGGGCCAGAATAACAATGAGCAGTTCTTC
j_gene: TRBJ2-1
abundance: -
d_gene: -
v_gene: TRBV7-3

CDR3aa: CSARDRVAGGTQYF
CDR3nt: TGCAGTGCTAGAGATCGGGTAGCGGGGGGGACCCAGTACTTC
j_gene: TRBJ2-5
abundance: -
d_gene: TRBD2
v_gene: TRBV20-1

CDR3aa: CASSLGTRLNNEQFF
CDR3nt: TGTGCCAGCAGCCTCGGGACTAGGCTGAACAATGAGCAGTTCTTC
j_gene: TRBJ2-1
abundance: many
d_gene: TRBD2
v_gene: TRBV5-6

CDR3aa: CASSQGLTGTEAFF
CDR3nt: TGTGCCAGCAGCCAAGGATTAACAGGGACTGAAGCTTTCTTT
j_gene: TRBJ1-1
abundance: few
d_gene: -
v_gene: TRBV11-3

CDR3aa: CASSPGPSLGGWGYNEKLFF
CDR3nt: TGCGCCAGCAGCCCCGGCCCCAGCCTGGGGGGATGGGGGTATAATGAAAAACTGTTTTTT
j_gene: TRBJ1-4
abundance: -
d_gene: -
v_gene: TRBV4-3

CDR3aa: CASTAAKGYTF
CDR3nt: TGTGCCAGCACGGCCGCTAAGGGCTACACCTTC
j_gene: TRBJ1-2
abundance: few
d_gene: -
v_gene: TRBV28

CDR3aa: CATSLTADQPQHF
CDR3nt: TGTGCCACCAGCCTGACAGCCGACCAGCCCCAGCATTTT
j_gene: TRBJ1-5
abundance: many
d_gene: -
v_gene: TRBV24-1

CDR3aa: CASSQGRTSGLYNEQFF
CDR3nt: TGTGCCAGCAGCCAAGGACGGACTAGCGGGTTATACAATGAGCAGTTCTTC
j_gene: TRBJ2-1
abundance: few
d_gene: TRBD2
v_gene: TRBV4-2

CDR3aa: CSARDRRFQETQYF
CDR3nt: TGCAGTGCCAGGGACAGGCGTTTTCAAGAGACCCAGTACTTC
j_gene: TRBJ2-5
abundance: many
d_gene: TRBD1
v_gene: TRBV20-1

CDR3aa: CAWSEPESLPNQPQHF
CDR3nt: TGTGCCTGGAGTGAGCCTGAATCCCTACCCAATCAGCCCCAGCATTTT
j_gene: TRBJ1-5
abundance: many
d_gene: -
v_gene: TRBV30

CDR3aa: CATSDRYYEQYF
CDR3nt: TGTGCCACCAGTGATCGATACTACGAGCAGTACTTC
j_gene: TRBJ2-7
abundance: -
d_gene: -
v_gene: TRBV24-1

CDR3aa: CASSSDVPKNIQYF
CDR3nt: TGCGCCAGCAGCTCGGACGTCCCCAAAAACATTCAGTACTTC
j_gene: TRBJ2-4
abundance: few
d_gene: -
v_gene: TRBV5-1

CDR3aa: CASSIRLAGVDEQFF
CDR3nt: TGTGCCAGCAGTATCAGACTAGCGGGAGTAGATGAGCAGTTCTTC
j_gene: TRBJ2-1
abundance: -
d_gene: TRBD2
v_gene: TRBV27

CDR3aa: CASSSGGNSNEQFF
CDR3nt: TGCGCCAGCAGCTCTGGTGGGAATAGCAATGAGCAGTTCTTC
j_gene: TRBJ2-1
abundance: -
d_gene: -
v_gene: TRBV5-1

CDR3aa: CASSLRDSPEKLFF
CDR3nt: TGTGCCAGCTCACTCCGGGACAGCCCTGAAAAACTGTTTTTT
j_gene: TRBJ1-4
abundance: few
d_gene: TRBD1
v_gene: TRBV18

CDR3aa: CSAHPSITDTQYF
CDR3nt: TGCAGTGCTCACCCCTCCATCACAGATACGCAGTATTTT
j_gene: TRBJ2-3
abundance: few
d_gene: -
v_gene: TRBV20-1

CDR3aa: CASSLEATSTGTDTQYF
CDR3nt: TGTGCCAGCAGCTTAGAAGCCACCAGCACCGGCACAGATACGCAGTATTTT
j_gene: TRBJ2-3
abundance: -
d_gene: -
v_gene: TRBV7-9

CDR3aa: CASSPDRLGEQFF
CDR3nt: TGTGCCAGCAGCCCCGACAGGCTTGGTGAGCAGTTCTTC
j_gene: TRBJ2-1
abundance: -
d_gene: -
v_gene: TRBV7-3

CDR3aa: CASSQSSSYGYTF
CDR3nt: TGTGCCAGCAGCCAATCCTCATCCTATGGCTACACCTTC
j_gene: TRBJ1-2
abundance: few
d_gene: -
v_gene: TRBV16

CDR3aa: CASSAGLSGGTEAFF
CDR3nt: TGTGCCAGCAGCGCCGGACTAAGTGGTGGCACTGAAGCTTTCTTT
j_gene: TRBJ1-1
abundance: few
d_gene: -
v_gene: TRBV7-9

CDR3aa: CASSSGTAGDTQYF
CDR3nt: TGCGCCAGCAGCTCGGGGACAGCGGGGGATACGCAGTATTTT
j_gene: TRBJ2-3
abundance: few
d_gene: -
v_gene: TRBV5-1